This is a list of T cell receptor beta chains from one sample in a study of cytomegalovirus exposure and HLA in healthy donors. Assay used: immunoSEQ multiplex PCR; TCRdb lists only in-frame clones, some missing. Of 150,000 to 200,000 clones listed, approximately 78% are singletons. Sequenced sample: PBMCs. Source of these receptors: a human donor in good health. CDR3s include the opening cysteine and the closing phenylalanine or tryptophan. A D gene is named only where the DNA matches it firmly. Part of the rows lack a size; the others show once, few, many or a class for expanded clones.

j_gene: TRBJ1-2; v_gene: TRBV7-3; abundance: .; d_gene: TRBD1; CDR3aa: CASSPGQGPYGYTF; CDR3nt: TGTGCCAGCAGCCCCGGACAGGGGCCCTATGGCTACACCTTC
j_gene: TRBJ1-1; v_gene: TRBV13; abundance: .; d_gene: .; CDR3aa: CASRGIWAGNTEAFF; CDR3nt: TGTGCCAGCAGGGGTATTTGGGCGGGGAACACTGAAGCTTTCTTT
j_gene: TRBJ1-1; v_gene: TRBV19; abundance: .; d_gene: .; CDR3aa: CASSRFVLAGSSGTEAFF; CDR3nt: TGTGCCAGTAGTCGGTTCGTTTTAGCGGGCTCCTCGGGCACTGAAGCTTTCTTT
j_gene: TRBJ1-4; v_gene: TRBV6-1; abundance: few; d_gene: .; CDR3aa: CASSEASNRNEKLFF; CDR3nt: TGTGCCAGCAGTGAAGCCAGTAACCGTAATGAAAAACTGTTTTTT
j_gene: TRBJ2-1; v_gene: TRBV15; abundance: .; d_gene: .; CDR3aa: CATSRDAAFYNEQFF; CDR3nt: TGTGCCACCAGCAGAGATGCGGCTTTCTACAATGAGCAGTTCTTC
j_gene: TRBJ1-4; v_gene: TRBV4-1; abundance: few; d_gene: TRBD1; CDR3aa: CASSQPGTGKEKLFF; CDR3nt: TGCGCCAGCAGCCAACCCGGGACAGGGAAAGAAAAACTGTTTTTT
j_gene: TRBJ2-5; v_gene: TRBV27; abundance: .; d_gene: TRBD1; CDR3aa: CASSSTGQAGTQYF; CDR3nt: TGTGCCAGCAGTTCCACCGGACAGGCGGGGACCCAGTACTTC
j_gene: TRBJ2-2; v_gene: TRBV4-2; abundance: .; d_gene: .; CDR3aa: CASSQDKTEETGNTGELFF; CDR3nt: TGTGCCAGCAGCCAAGACAAAACTGAGGAGACTGGAAACACCGGGGAGCTGTTTTTT
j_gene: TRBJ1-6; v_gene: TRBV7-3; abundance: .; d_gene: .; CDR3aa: CASSSDRRRPLHF; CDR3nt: TGTGCCAGCAGCTCCGACCGGCGGAGACCCCTCCACTTT
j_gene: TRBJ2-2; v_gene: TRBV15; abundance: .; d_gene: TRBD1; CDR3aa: CATSRVEGANGELFF; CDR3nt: TGTGCCACCAGCAGAGTAGAGGGGGCTAACGGGGAGCTGTTTTTT